What follows are 5 T cell receptor beta chains derived from one specimen sequenced in a study of human CD8 memory T cell subsets. UMI-labeled 5' RACE was used, and it produced the TCR beta libraries. TCRdb re-called the 5' RACE reads and catalogs CDR3 proteins one per entry, DNA excluded. In total, the table holds about 10,000 distinct CDR3 sequences. Sequencing input: CD8+ T cells from PBMCs. The receptors come from a human donor in good health.

This chain links TRBV27 with TRBJ1-6; TCRdb's D gene call, TRBD1, goes unchecked for lack of DNA. CDR1 MNHEY and CDR2 SMNVEV come from the germline V gene (reference sequence). This CDR3 spans 17 amino acids. CDR3 region: CASSLVGAGTGNSPLHF.

This chain uses TRBV27 with TRBJ2-7. This CDR3 spans 16 amino acids. CDR1 is MNHEY, CDR2 SMNVEV, per germline (reference sequence). The chain's CDR3 is CASSLYGPKVSYEQYF.

This chain links TRBV3-1 with TRBJ2-1; the TCRdb D gene call, TRBD1, has no DNA to confirm it. CDR3 length: 18 amino acids. Germline V gene lookup returns CDR1 LGHDT and CDR2 YNNKEL (reference sequence). CDR3 region: CASSQGRTGGAGYNEQFF.

The chain links TRBV28 to TRBJ2-2; the TCRdb call, TRBD1, lacks DNA for checking. Germline CDR1 MDHEN, CDR2 SYDVKM. This CDR3 has 15 amino acids. The CDR3 loop reads CASRKTGGAAGELFF. The variable domain in full, with the rest retrieved from reference TRBV28 and TRBJ2-2, is DVKVTQSSRYLVKRTGEKVFLECVQDMDHENMFWYRQDPGLGLRLIYFSYDVKMKEKGDIPEGYSVSREKKERFSLILESASTNQTSMYLCASRKTGGAAGELFFGEGSRLTVL.

The chain carries TRBV13 and TRBJ1-3. In germline, CDR1 is PRHDT, CDR2 FYEKMQ (reference sequence). The CDR3 has 17 residues. CDR3 loop: CASSLLQSINSGNTIYF.